This TCR beta chain was profiled in a study of beta chain features in type 1 diabetes. The isolated RNA, all of it, was reverse transcribed, so expressed TCRB transcripts were what got sequenced. Assay used: immunoSEQ multiplex PCR; TCRdb lists only in-frame clones, some missing. The repertoire holds 330,000 or so clones, with about 15% as singletons. With respect to this clone: What it binds is unknown.

Study outcomes and limitations: At VDJ recombination sites, type 1 diabetes patients had fewer insertions and more deleted nucleotides. Within the patient group, naive, central memory and Treg TCRB repertoires appeared more similar to each other than within healthy donors.

The V end lost 5 bases, the J end lost 7 bases, and 12 bases lay between the germline ends. The V gene's germline CDR1 is MNHNS and CDR2 SASEGT. This CDR3 has 12 residues. The clonotype was recovered from a man aged 25-45 years in good health. This chain connects TRBV6-1 to TRBJ2-7; D ambiguous. The sequencing input was central memory CD4+ T cells from blood. The CDR3 loop reads CASSSTTREQYF. The CDR3 DNA reads as TGTGCCAGCAGTTCGACGACACGGGAGCAGTACTTC.